This T cell receptor beta chain was sequenced in a study of Tregs in tolerant kidney transplant recipients. Only in-frame clones appear in the TCRdb table, and some are missing; sequencing was by immunoSEQ multiplex PCR. The sample carries roughly 120,000 clones, around nine tenths recorded once. Overall study results and limits: Activated donor B cell expansion appeared to reveal the most relevant donor-specific TCRbeta repertoire. Findings come from small patient numbers and require larger validation.

Notes on this clone: Antigen: not known.

CD4+CD25+CD127- Tregs, CD4+CD25- non-Tregs, CD4 and CD8 cells were sorted. V was shortened by 2 bases and J by 4 bases, with 8 bases between the two germline ends. Germline CDR1 SNHLY, CDR2 FYNNEI. The CDR3 spans 13 residues. This sequence originates from a human donor in good health. The rearrangement uses TRBV2 and TRBJ2-5; no reliable D call. The sample taken for sequencing was CD4+ T cells from blood. The CDR3 bases are TGTGCCAGCAGTGAATTAAATCGAGAGACCCAGTACTTC. This sequence encodes CASSELNRETQYF.